Described below is a single T cell receptor (beta chain) sequence and its context. CDR3 length equals 17 residues. CDR1 is SGHRS and CDR2 is YFSETQ in the germline V gene. The V gene lost 2 bases and the J gene lost 0 bases, with 12 bases spanning the gap. Original processing methods: Amplification of reference gene primers was used by the study to estimate nucleated cell counts. Profiling relied on immunoSEQ multiplex PCR, and the TCRdb table lists in-frame clones only, not all of them. V and J calls and clone size are copied from that table; D and trimming were computed from the DNA. This sample yields about 110,000 clones, of which about three quarters are seen a single time; approximately 0.86% belongs to the top ten. The data originate from a study of blood T cell repertoires in COVID-19. The overall study: Collection of acute and convalescent COVID-19 samples took place in the United States, Italy and Spain. T cells, B-cell-depleted T cells, or PBMCs provided the cDNA or gDNA that served as material.

This chain connects TRBV5-1 to TRBJ2-6; a possible D gene is TRBD2 (5 bases). The sequence came from a human donor with acute or convalescent COVID-19. The donor label of this sample is uncertain. The sequenced material came from peripheral blood. The CDR3 sequence: CASSFRDRGSGANVLTF. As DNA, the CDR3 is TGCGCCAGCAGCTTCCGGGATCGCGGCTCTGGGGCCAACGTCCTGACTTTC.